Here is one TCR beta chain with its context. This specimen belongs to a study of blood T cell repertoires in COVID-19. V dropped 2 bases and J dropped 1; count of bases not matched to a gene: 5. The CDR3 sequence is 16 residues long. CDR1 is SEHNR, CDR2 FQNEAQ, per germline (reference sequence). The method was immunoSEQ multiplex PCR; TCRdb's version includes in-frame clones alone and lacks a portion of them. Here the sample spans over 150,000 clones, 70% to 90% being singletons. The TCR comes from a man aged 50 to 60 with COVID-19, enrolled during active disease. V and J are TRBV7-9 and TRBJ2-1; 7 nucleotides match TRBD1. Specimen: peripheral blood. For the CDR3, the DNA is TGTGCCAGCAGCTTAAGGGGGACAGATTCCTACAATGAGCAGTTCTTC. Protein sequence: CASSLRGTDSYNEQFF. The full variable domain, in which reference TRBV7-9 and TRBJ2-1 provide the parts outside the CDR3, is DTGVSQNPRHKITKRGQNVTFRCDPISEHNRLYWYRQTLGQGPEFLTYFQNEAQLEKSRLLSDRFSAERPKGSFSTLEIQRTEQGDSAMYLCASSLRGTDSYNEQFFGPGTRLTVL.